The T cell receptor (beta chain) under discussion was sequenced for a study of human T cells and chemical hapten exposure. Using its own MiXCR run on the RACE reads, TCRdb lists one record per CDR3 protein. Among some 82,000 distinct CDR3 sequences listed, 6% to 8.5% were seen once. Only a few counts were recorded for this clonotype. What it recognizes is unknown. Time point indicated: patch test 2, 6 weeks after DPC sensitization. Treatment meaning: therapeutic diphenylcyclopropenone sensitization with weekly scalp DPC. Germline-derived CDR1 and CDR2 are KGHSH and LQKENI. The length of the CDR3 is 16 residues. V lost 0 bases, J lost 4 bases, and 13 bases lay in between. Findings and caveats of the study: Patch test score rose with PT1 expanded TCRs, significant at 8, 16, 32, not 4.

The chain links TRBV18 to TRBJ1-3; weak D call: TRBD1 (5 bases). The clonotype comes from a woman younger than 45 with alopecia areata. Some clones in this sample may be carry-over from other donors' samples. The sample consisted of whole blood, taken in connection with sensitization to the hapten diphenylcyclopropenone (DPC). The CDR3 reads CASSPPFGGFGNTIYF. Written as DNA, the CDR3 is TGTGCCAGCTCACCACCGTTTGGGGGGTTCGGAAACACCATATATTTT.